This T cell receptor beta chain was documented in a study of T cell changes during pregnancy in multiple sclerosis. CDR3 length: 13 amino acids. V dropped 5 bases and J dropped 4 bases, with 11 bases sitting between them. Germline loops: CDR1 LNHDA, CDR2 SQIVND (reference sequence). Some clones are missing from TCRdb's copy, which holds only in-frame ones; the method was immunoSEQ multiplex PCR. The sample has roughly 93,000 clones, about 91% seen once. Sequences were derived from peripheral blood, sampled after pregnancy. This TCR derives from a female donor in good health, enrolled as a control in a pregnancy study. The chain couples TRBV19 to TRBJ1-2; a weak D match, TRBD1 (6 bases). Written as DNA, the CDR3 is TGTGCCAGTAGTCCGGGACACCCCTATGGCTACACCTTC. Translation gives CASSPGHPYGYTF.